This passage covers 17 T cell receptor beta chains from one sample sequenced in a study of blood T cell repertoires in COVID-19. Measured with immunoSEQ multiplex PCR; TCRdb has only the in-frame clones, and not every one. The top ten hold about a sixth of the sample, which has 90,000 to 100,000 clones, around nine tenths seen once. Sequences were obtained from peripheral blood. Every receptor here comes from a woman in her sixties with COVID-19, enrolled during active disease.

This clone is a singleton in its sample. DNA of the CDR3: TGTGCCAGCAGCTCGACAGGGGTGAACACTGAAGCTTTCTTT. Amino acid sequence: CASSSTGVNTEAFF. The rearrangement joins TRBV7-9 to TRBJ1-1; 8 bases fit TRBD1. Germline V gene data show CDR1 as SEHNR and CDR2 as FQNEAQ (reference sequence). The CDR3 contains 14 residues. The V segment lost 4 bases and the J segment 0 bases; nucleotides outside the gene matches: 1. The variable domain in full, completed from reference TRBV7-9 and TRBJ1-1, reads DTGVSQNPRHKITKRGQNVTFRCDPISEHNRLYWYRQTLGQGPEFLTYFQNEAQLEKSRLLSDRFSAERPKGSFSTLEIQRTEQGDSAMYLCASSSTGVNTEAFFGQGTRLTVV.

The V call is TRBV4-1, the J call TRBJ2-5, with D tentatively TRBD2 (6 bases). CDR3 length: 16 amino acids. V was cut by 5 bases and J by 5 bases, with 21 bases left in between. CDR1 is MGHRA, CDR2 YSYEKL, per germline. The CDR3 is CASSGGEWGRYETQYF. The CDR3 DNA is TGCGCCAGCAGCGGCGGGGAGTGGGGGAGATATGAGACCCAGTACTTC.

The genes are TRBV28 and TRBJ1-1; D is undetermined. The V and J ends lost 4 bases and 0 bases respectively, with 15 bases between them. The germline CDR1 and CDR2 sequences are MDHEN and SYDVKM. This CDR3 has 16 residues. In nucleotides, the CDR3 is TGTGCCAGCAGTTGGGATTCGAGAGGGATGAACACTGAAGCTTTCTTT. Translated: CASSWDSRGMNTEAFF.

This rearrangement joins TRBV5-1 to TRBJ2-1, with D hard to call. Looked up from germline, CDR1 is SGHRS and CDR2 is YFSETQ. This CDR3 contains 15 residues. Trimming shortened V by 0 bases and J by 2 bases, and 9 bases separated the two germline ends. The CDR3 protein is CASSLVSNAYNEQFF. Here the CDR3 DNA reads TGCGCCAGCAGCTTGGTGAGTAACGCCTACAATGAGCAGTTCTTC. Looking up the rest from reference TRBV5-1 and TRBJ2-1 gives the full variable domain: KAGVTQTPRYLIKTRGQQVTLSCSPISGHRSVSWYQQTPGQGLQFLFEYFSETQRNKGNFPGRFSGRQFSNSRSEMNVSTLELGDSALYLCASSLVSNAYNEQFFGPGTRLTVL.

This chain connects TRBV6-5 to TRBJ1-3, with no clear D. The CDR3 sequence is 13 residues long. V shed 6 bases and J shed 0 bases, with 6 bases lying between them. The V gene's germline CDR1 is MNHEY and CDR2 SVGAGI. The CDR3 DNA reads as TGTGCCAGCAGGCAGTACTCTGGAAACACCATATATTTT. This codes for CASRQYSGNTIYF.

V gene TRBV6-2 or TRBV6-3 combines with J gene TRBJ1-2; 9 bases align to TRBD1. V lost 2 bases, J lost 8 bases, and 9 bases stayed unmatched. There are 15 residues in the CDR3. The germline V gene has CDR1 MNHEY and CDR2 SVGEGT. CDR3 amino acids: CASSYDPGTGFGYTF. The CDR3 nucleotides read TGTGCCAGCAGTTACGACCCCGGGACAGGGTTCGGCTACACCTTC.

The rearrangement links TRBV2 to TRBJ1-1; tentatively, D is TRBD1 (6 bases). The CDR3 contains 15 residues. Germline V gene data show CDR1 as SNHLY and CDR2 as FYNNEI. Trimming stripped 4 bases from V and 0 bases from J, with 12 bases between. CDR3 region: CASSVSQGLNTEAFF. The CDR3 DNA follows: TGTGCCAGCAGTGTTAGTCAGGGGCTGAACACTGAAGCTTTCTTT.

The chain carries TRBV5-5 and TRBJ1-4; TRBD1 aligns across 9 bases. The CDR3 length is 15 residues. The V segment lost 4 bases and the J segment 7 bases; nucleotides outside the gene matches: 8. The V gene's germline CDR1 is SGHKS and CDR2 YYEKEE (reference sequence). The CDR3 DNA reads TGTGCCAGCAGCAGCAGCGGGACAGGGCTTGAAAAACTGTTTTTT. Protein product: CASSSSGTGLEKLFF.

This chain connects TRBV6-5 to TRBJ1-5; 9 bases align to TRBD1. The ends lost 4 bases at V and 6 bases at J; junction bases unmatched: 4. CDR1 MNHEY and CDR2 SVGAGI come from the germline V gene. This CDR3 comprises 14 residues. CDR3 protein: CASSSGQGSQPQHF. The CDR3 DNA reads TGTGCCAGCAGTTCGGGACAGGGATCTCAGCCCCAGCATTTT.

This sequence joins TRBV2 and TRBJ1-4, with no clear D. Germline-derived CDR1 and CDR2 are SNHLY and FYNNEI. V was cut by 6 bases and J by 7 bases, with 18 bases left in between. The CDR3 runs 15 residues. CDR3 DNA: TGTGCCAGCAGCCGAGGCCGGGGATCCGGTGAAAAACTGTTTTTT. This encodes CASSRGRGSGEKLFF.

This sequence joins TRBV27 and TRBJ1-4, with TRBD1 as a possible D gene (6 bases). V shed 6 bases and J shed 4 bases, with 18 bases lying between them. The CDR3 is 16 amino acids. Per germline, CDR1 MNHEY and CDR2 SMNVEV (reference sequence). The CDR3 here is CASRKTGKGDNEKLFF. For the CDR3, the DNA is TGTGCCAGCAGGAAGACAGGAAAGGGGGATAATGAAAAACTGTTTTTT.

The rearrangement uses TRBV19 and TRBJ2-1; D gene uncertain. The CDR3 is 18 residues long. Looked up from germline, CDR1 is LNHDA and CDR2 is SQIVND (reference sequence). V lost 0 bases, J lost 4 bases, and 19 bases lay in between. The DNA of the CDR3 is TGTGCCAGTAGTATAGATGCTCTAGAGATTGGTCCATACAATGAGCAGTTCTTC. Translating gives CASSIDALEIGPYNEQFF. The full variable domain, completed using reference TRBV19 and TRBJ2-1, is DGGITQSPKYLFRKEGQNVTLSCEQNLNHDAMYWYRQDPGQGLRLIYYSQIVNDFQKGDIAEGYSVSREKKESFPLTVTSAQKNPTAFYLCASSIDALEIGPYNEQFFGPGTRLTVL.

This chain connects TRBV11-2 to TRBJ2-7, with TRBD1 as a possible D gene (6 bases). V gave up 1 base and J gave up 6 bases, with 16 bases separating them. Per germline, CDR1 SGHAT and CDR2 FQNNGV. The CDR3 totals 15 residues. CDR3 nucleotide sequence: TGTGCCAGCAGCTTAGCCTACCAGGGGCCTCTCGAGCAGTACTTC. Its translation is CASSLAYQGPLEQYF.

The rearrangement joins TRBV29-1 to TRBJ1-6, with 11 bases matching TRBD1. Trimming took 5 bases from V and 7 from J; bases not matched to a gene: 1. CDR3 length: 13 amino acids. Per the germline V gene, CDR1 is SQVTM and CDR2 is ANQGSEA. CDR3 coding DNA: TGCAGCGTTCGGGACAGGGGGAATTCACCCCTCCACTTT. Its translation is CSVRDRGNSPLHF.

The J gene is TRBJ2-3, the V gene TRBV27; the match to TRBD2 covers 8 bases. This CDR3 contains 15 residues. V was pared by 2 bases and J by 6 bases, with 7 bases of the junction left unmatched. Germline V gives CDR1 MNHEY, CDR2 SMNVEV (reference sequence). DNA of the CDR3: TGTGCCAGCAGTTTAGGGACTAGGTGGGGTGATACGCAGTATTTT. This sequence encodes CASSLGTRWGDTQYF.

This clone occurred a few times. V is TRBV19 and J is TRBJ1-1; D is unclear. The V end lost 3 bases, the J end lost 2 bases, and 7 bases lay between the germline ends. This CDR3 has 13 residues. Looked up from germline, CDR1 is LNHDA and CDR2 is SQIVND (reference sequence). For the CDR3, the DNA is TGTGCCAGTAGTATCTTTTCTAACACTGAAGCTTTCTTT. This codes for CASSIFSNTEAFF.

This clone was recorded only once. V usage is TRBV7-9 and J usage is TRBJ1-3, with 8 bases fitting TRBD1. The CDR3 has 17 amino acids. Germline V gene data show CDR1 as SEHNR and CDR2 as FQNEAQ (reference sequence). V trimming: 5 bases; J trimming: 0 bases; junction bases outside the gene matches: 9. The CDR3 sequence is CASSPTGTGDSGNTIYF. Written as DNA, the CDR3 is TGTGCCAGCAGCCCAACCGGGACAGGAGACTCTGGAAACACCATATATTTT. The entire variable domain, with the rest obtained from reference TRBV7-9 and TRBJ1-3, is as follows: DTGVSQNPRHKITKRGQNVTFRCDPISEHNRLYWYRQTLGQGPEFLTYFQNEAQLEKSRLLSDRFSAERPKGSFSTLEIQRTEQGDSAMYLCASSPTGTGDSGNTIYFGEGSWLTVV.